What follows are 19 T cell receptor beta chains derived from one specimen sequenced in a study of regulatory T cells in long-lasting Graves disease. Time point reported: newly diagnosed GD, antithyroid drugs for less than 3 months. Making the TCR library involved RNA that had been extracted from PBMCs. Combining iRepertoire HTBI primers with Arm-PCR of CDR3 regions, the authors built TCR beta libraries. One entry per CDR3 protein results from TCRdb running MiXCR on the multiplex PCR reads. The top ten hold roughly 23% of the sample, which has about 420,000 distinct CDR3 sequences, less than 20% seen once. A further study also used this sample, focusing on T cells in Graves' hyperthyroidism and ophthalmopathy.

Sequenced here: peripheral blood mononuclear cells (PBMCs), sampled at new diagnosis, from a patient treated with antithyroid drugs. The receptors derive from a woman aged 18-29 years with Graves disease.

The V and J genes are TRBV12-3 or TRBV12-4 and TRBJ2-7; TRBD1 agrees at 12 bases. The CDR3 contains 14 residues. J gave up 5 bases and V 5 bases, and 4 bases lay outside the gene matches. The CDR3 nucleotides read TGTGCCAGCAGTGGGACAGGGGGCTTGAACGAGCAGTACTTC. Protein sequence: CASSGTGGLNEQYF.

This clonotype has at least ten counts. The V gene is TRBV18, the J gene TRBJ2-1; TRBD2 agrees at 10 bases. Looked up from germline, CDR1 is KGHSH and CDR2 is LQKENI. Trimming cost V 3 bases and J 8 bases; bases outside gene matches: 4. The CDR3 is 14 residues long. CDR3 amino acids: CASSPGTSEDEQFF. The CDR3 DNA reads TGTGCCAGCTCACCTGGGACTAGCGAGGATGAGCAGTTCTTC.

This clonotype was detected many times. The genes are TRBV7-8 and TRBJ1-2; TRBD1 agrees at 7 bases. Germline CDR1 and CDR2: SGHVS and FQNEAQ. J lost 8 bases, V lost 2 bases, and 5 bases had no gene match. The CDR3 has 13 amino acids. The CDR3 DNA reads TGTGCCAGCAGCTTAACCCAGGGGGTCGGCTACACCTTC. This translates into CASSLTQGVGYTF.

As for this clonotype: This may be a read error: a much more frequent sequence differs by one nucleotide. The chain employs TRBV28 and TRBJ1-4, with D maybe TRBD1 (6 bases). The CDR3 sequence is 12 residues long. The V gene's germline CDR1 is MDHEN and CDR2 SYDVKM. The CDR3 spells CAGSSTRRDKSF. The DNA for the CDR3 is TGTGCCGGCAGTTCGACCCGCCGGGACAAATCTTTT.

With respect to this clonotype: This likely traces to a read error, being one base from a far larger clone. This rearrangement joins TRBV11-3 to TRBJ2-5; D unresolved. V lost 0 bases, J lost 9 bases, and 8 bases lay in between. CDR1 is SGHNT and CDR2 is YENEEA in the germline V gene. This CDR3 is 12 amino acids long. The CDR3 sequence: CASSLEVEPQYF. The CDR3 bases are TGTGCCAGCAGCTTAGAGGTGGAGCCCCAGTACTTC.

Many counts were recorded for this clonotype. The chain has TRBV27 and TRBJ1-1, with no clear D. Germline CDR1 and CDR2: MNHEY and SMNVEV (reference sequence). CDR3 length equals 14 residues. Trimming stripped 1 base from V and 3 bases from J, with 9 bases between. CDR3 sequence: CASSLLGRYTEAFF. CDR3 in DNA: TGTGCCAGCAGTTTATTGGGGAGGTACACTGAAGCTTTCTTT.

In this sample, this clonotype turned up a few times. The chain carries TRBV18 and TRBJ1-6; D gene uncertain. V lost 1 base and J lost 7, with 14 bases in between. This CDR3 comprises 16 residues. Germline CDR1 is KGHSH and CDR2 is LQKENI. CDR3 region: CASSPRVAGLNSPLHF. The CDR3 region has the DNA TGTGCCAGCTCACCACGGGTAGCAGGATTGAATTCACCCCTCCACTTT.

This sequence joins TRBV6-2 or TRBV6-3 and TRBJ2-7; tentative D call: TRBD2 (7 bases). The V gene lost 6 bases and the J gene lost 3 bases, with 12 bases spanning the gap. The germline gives CDR1 MNHEY, CDR2 SVGEGT. This CDR3 is 13 amino acids long. The CDR3 is CASRTGGRYEQYF. Written as DNA, the CDR3 is TGTGCCAGCAGGACCGGGGGGCGCTACGAGCAGTACTTC.

This clonotype was detected a few times. The chain has TRBV5-1 and TRBJ2-7; a possible D gene is TRBD1 (5 bases). CDR1 is SGHRS and CDR2 is YFSETQ in the germline V gene. The CDR3 spans 15 residues. Trimming pared 5 bases from V and 1 base from J, leaving 16 bases between. CDR3 region: CASRPSQGISYEQYF. CDR3 coding DNA: TGCGCCAGCAGACCTTCCCAGGGAATATCCTACGAGCAGTACTTC.

Many counts were recorded for this clonotype. CDR3 protein: CASSSYGAQETQYF. The CDR3 nucleotides read TGTGCCAGCAGTTCCTACGGGGCACAGGAGACCCAGTACTTC. The gene calls are TRBV27 and TRBJ2-5; D might be TRBD1 or TRBD2, each matching 5 bases. CDR3 size: 14 residues. From germline, CDR1 is MNHEY and CDR2 SMNVEV (reference sequence). V lost 4 bases and J 5 bases, leaving 14 bases between the germline ends.

This chain links TRBV19 with TRBJ1-5, with D unclear. Germline CDR1 reads LNHDA; CDR2 reads SQIVND (reference sequence). CDR3 size: 16 residues. Trimming left V 6 bases short and J 2 bases short, with 17 bases between. CDR3 residues: CASSRWSGNGNQPQHF. DNA for the CDR3: TGTGCCAGTAGCCGCTGGTCGGGGAACGGCAATCAGCCCCAGCATTTT.

Comment on this clonotype: It may be a read error: a sequence one base away is much more abundant. The rearrangement uses TRBV20-1 and TRBJ1-1; perhaps TRBD1 as D (5 bases). Germline CDR1 is DFQATT and CDR2 is SNEGSKA (reference sequence). This CDR3 spans 12 amino acids. DNA of the CDR3: TGCAGTGCTAGAGAGGGGGGGACTGAAGCTTCCTTT. Amino acid sequence: CSAREGGTEASF.

This clonotype came up many times. This sequence joins TRBV30 and TRBJ1-2; no clear D gene. V was clipped by 3 bases and J by 4 bases, with 9 bases between them. This CDR3 has 12 amino acids. Germline V gene sequence: CDR1 GTSNPN, CDR2 SVGIG (reference sequence). The CDR3 here is CAWRVDTYGYTF. In nucleotides, the CDR3 is TGTGCCTGGAGGGTAGATACCTATGGCTACACCTTC.

The sample holds many counts of this clonotype. The chain carries TRBV27 and TRBJ1-4; 7 nucleotides line up with TRBD1. Germline V lookup: CDR1 MNHEY, CDR2 SMNVEV (reference sequence). V shed 2 bases and J 7 bases; nucleotides not matched to a gene: 4. The CDR3 sequence is 14 residues long. The CDR3 loop reads CASSLTRQGEKLFF. CDR3 nucleotide sequence: TGTGCCAGCAGTTTAACTCGACAGGGTGAAAAACTGTTTTTT.

The chain is built from TRBV2 and TRBJ1-2; 7 bases fit TRBD1. V gave up 6 bases and J gave up 6 bases; unmatched junction bases: 10. Germline CDR1 SNHLY, CDR2 FYNNEI. The CDR3 is 14 amino acids. The CDR3 reads CASSTFGQDDGYTF. CDR3 sequence (DNA): TGTGCCAGCAGCACCTTCGGACAGGATGATGGCTACACCTTC.

This clonotype showed up many times. This chain connects TRBV5-1 to TRBJ2-1; D may correspond to TRBD1 or TRBD2 (5 bases each). V lost 4 bases, J lost 3 bases, and 17 bases lay in between. Germline CDR1 reads SGHRS; CDR2 reads YFSETQ. There are 16 residues in the CDR3. The CDR3 sequence: CASSPRDLRLYNEQFF. CDR3 in DNA: TGCGCCAGCAGCCCCCGGGACCTACGTCTCTACAATGAGCAGTTCTTC.

This clonotype was counted ten times or more. The chain employs TRBV11-2 and TRBJ2-3, with 7 bases identical to TRBD1. In germline, CDR1 is SGHAT, CDR2 FQNNGV. With 9 bases clipped from V and 2 bases from J, the junction kept 5 bases outside the gene matches. This CDR3 has 13 amino acids. The CDR3 bases are TGTGCCAGTTCCGGGACAGCCACAGATACGCAGTATTTT. Translated, it gives CASSGTATDTQYF.

The rearrangement joins TRBV10-2 to TRBJ2-7; D gene unclear. This CDR3 spans 14 amino acids. CDR1 and CDR2 (germline): WSHSY, SAAADI. V lost 4 bases to trimming and J lost 0 bases, with 10 bases between them. The CDR3 sequence: CASSGSESSYEQYF. As DNA, the CDR3 is TGCGCCAGCAGTGGGTCGGAAAGCTCCTACGAGCAGTACTTC.

The rearrangement joins TRBV6-1 to TRBJ2-2, with D maybe TRBD2 (5 bases). Germline V lookup: CDR1 MNHNS, CDR2 SASEGT. Trimming removed 7 bases at V and 10 bases at J, with 16 bases between. The CDR3 is 13 residues long. This CDR3 reads CASMSSPLAELFF. The CDR3 DNA reads TGTGCCAGCATGTCTAGCCCTCTAGCGGAGCTGTTTTTT.